This T cell receptor beta chain emerged from a study of blood T cell repertoires in COVID-19. For the study at large: COVID-19 samples from acute and convalescent phases originated in the United States, Italy and Spain. Sample material is recorded as cDNA or gDNA derived from T cells, B-cell-depleted T cells, or PBMCs.

Under the authors' procedure: Amplification from reference gene primers served as the basis for estimated nucleated cell counts. TCRdb keeps only in-frame clones here, not all; method: immunoSEQ multiplex PCR. V and J calls and clone size are those listed in that table; D and trimming were worked out from the DNA. Here the sample spans about 180,000 clones, about 88% being singletons. The CDR3 totals 16 residues. The ends were cut back, 0 bases at V and 6 bases at J, with 15 bases in the middle. Germline CDR1 is SGHNT and CDR2 is YYREEE (reference sequence). During active infection, Seattle patients enrolled and were then monitored through disease.

The gene calls are TRBV5-4 and TRBJ1-4; D not resolved. The sequenced sample was peripheral blood. This sequence originates from a man in his 60s with COVID-19, enrolled during active disease. In nucleotides, the CDR3 is TGTGCCAGCAGCTTGGCGAGGAGGGCCGGGGATGAAAAACTGTTTTTT. This gives the protein CASSLARRAGDEKLFF.